This TCR beta chain was observed in a study of T cells expressing NK-cell markers. Study at large: Underlying the TCR beta repertoires were sorted CD3+CD56+NKG2C+, CD3+CD56+NKG2C- and CD3+CD56-NKG2C+ T cells.

Template switching by 5'RACE with UMIs generated the TCR beta cDNA. TCRdb re-called the 5' RACE reads, yielding one record per CDR3 amino acid sequence without DNA. The sample has roughly 160,000 distinct CDR3 sequences; the top ten hold 20% to 25%. Study-wide results and limits: The CD3+CD56-NKG2C+ fraction of a handful of donors was also led by these clonotypes.

Concerning this clonotype: What it binds is unknown.

Per germline, CDR1 LNHNV and CDR2 YYDKDF (reference sequence). The CDR3 length is 14 residues. The source material was blood T cells: a sorted CD56 or NKG2C T cell subset, CD4+ or CD8+ T cells, or bulk PBMC T cells (not recorded which). This TCR was sampled from a man between 18 and 69 years old in good health. The chain has TRBV15 and TRBJ1-6. This CDR3 is CATSSRATNSPLHF.